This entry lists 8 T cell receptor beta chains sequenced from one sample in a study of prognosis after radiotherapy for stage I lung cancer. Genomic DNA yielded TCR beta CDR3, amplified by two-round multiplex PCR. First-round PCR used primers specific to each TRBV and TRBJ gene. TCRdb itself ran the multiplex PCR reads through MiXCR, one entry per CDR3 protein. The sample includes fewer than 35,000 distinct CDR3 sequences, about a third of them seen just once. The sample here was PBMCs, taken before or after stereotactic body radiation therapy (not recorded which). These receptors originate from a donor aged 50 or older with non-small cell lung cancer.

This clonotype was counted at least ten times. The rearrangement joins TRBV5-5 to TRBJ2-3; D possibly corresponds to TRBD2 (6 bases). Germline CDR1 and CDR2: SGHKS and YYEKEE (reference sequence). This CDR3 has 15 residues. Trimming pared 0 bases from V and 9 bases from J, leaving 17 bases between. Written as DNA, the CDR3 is TGTGCCAGCAGCTTGGAAATAGCGGCCCGCAGGACGCAGTATTTT. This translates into CASSLEIAARRTQYF.

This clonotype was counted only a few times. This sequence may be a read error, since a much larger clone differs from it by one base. The CDR3 bases are TGTGCCAGCAGTTTAGGGCCGTCTCGGCGCAATCAGCCCCGGCATTTT. Translation: CASSLGPSRRNQPRHF. This sequence joins TRBV28 and TRBJ1-5, with D hard to call. Germline CDR1 and CDR2: MDHEN and SYDVKM. CDR3 length: 16 residues.

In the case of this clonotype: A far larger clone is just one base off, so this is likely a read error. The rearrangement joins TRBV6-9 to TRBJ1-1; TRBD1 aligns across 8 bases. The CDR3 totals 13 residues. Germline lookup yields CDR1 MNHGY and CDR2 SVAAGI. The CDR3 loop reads CASSYDRGAESFF. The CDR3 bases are TGTGCCAGCAGTTACGACAGGGGCGCTGAATCTTTCTTT.

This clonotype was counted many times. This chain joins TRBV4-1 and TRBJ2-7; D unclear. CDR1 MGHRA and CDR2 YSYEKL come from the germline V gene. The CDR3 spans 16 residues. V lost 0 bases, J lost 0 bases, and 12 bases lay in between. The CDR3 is CASSQEDVPPSYEQYF. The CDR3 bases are TGCGCCAGCAGCCAAGAGGATGTGCCCCCCTCCTACGAGCAGTACTTC.

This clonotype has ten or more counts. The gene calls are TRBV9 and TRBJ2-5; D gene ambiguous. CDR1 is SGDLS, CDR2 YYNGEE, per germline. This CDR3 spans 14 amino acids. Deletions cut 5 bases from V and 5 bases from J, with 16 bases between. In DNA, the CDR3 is TGTGCCAGCAGTGACCTTAGAGATAGGGAGACCCAGTACTTC. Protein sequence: CASSDLRDRETQYF.

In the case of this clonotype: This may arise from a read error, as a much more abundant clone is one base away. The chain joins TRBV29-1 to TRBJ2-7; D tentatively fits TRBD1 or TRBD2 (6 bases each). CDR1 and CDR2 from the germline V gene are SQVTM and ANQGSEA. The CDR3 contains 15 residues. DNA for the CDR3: TGCAGCGTTGTGGGGGGCCCGGGGACCTCCTACGATCAGTACTTC. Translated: CSVVGGPGTSYDQYF.

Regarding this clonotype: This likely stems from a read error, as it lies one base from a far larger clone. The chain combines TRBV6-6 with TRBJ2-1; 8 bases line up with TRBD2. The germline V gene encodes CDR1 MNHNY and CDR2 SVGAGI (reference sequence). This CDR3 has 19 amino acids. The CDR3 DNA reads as TGTGCCAGCAATTACTCACTCCGGGAGGGCAGAATACCCAACAATGAGCAGTTCTTC. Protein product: CASNYSLREGRIPNNEQFF.

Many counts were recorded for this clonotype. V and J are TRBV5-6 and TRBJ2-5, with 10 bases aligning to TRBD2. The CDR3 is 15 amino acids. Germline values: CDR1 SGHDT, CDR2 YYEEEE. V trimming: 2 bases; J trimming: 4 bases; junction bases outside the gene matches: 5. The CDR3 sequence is CASSLKAGGRETQYF. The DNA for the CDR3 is TGTGCCAGCAGCTTAAAAGCGGGAGGGCGAGAGACCCAGTACTTC. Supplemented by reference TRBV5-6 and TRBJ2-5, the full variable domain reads DAGVTQSPTHLIKTRGQQVTLRCSPKSGHDTVSWYQQALGQGPQFIFQYYEEEERQRGNFPDRFSGHQFPNYSSELNVNALLLGDSALYLCASSLKAGGRETQYFGPGTRLLVL.